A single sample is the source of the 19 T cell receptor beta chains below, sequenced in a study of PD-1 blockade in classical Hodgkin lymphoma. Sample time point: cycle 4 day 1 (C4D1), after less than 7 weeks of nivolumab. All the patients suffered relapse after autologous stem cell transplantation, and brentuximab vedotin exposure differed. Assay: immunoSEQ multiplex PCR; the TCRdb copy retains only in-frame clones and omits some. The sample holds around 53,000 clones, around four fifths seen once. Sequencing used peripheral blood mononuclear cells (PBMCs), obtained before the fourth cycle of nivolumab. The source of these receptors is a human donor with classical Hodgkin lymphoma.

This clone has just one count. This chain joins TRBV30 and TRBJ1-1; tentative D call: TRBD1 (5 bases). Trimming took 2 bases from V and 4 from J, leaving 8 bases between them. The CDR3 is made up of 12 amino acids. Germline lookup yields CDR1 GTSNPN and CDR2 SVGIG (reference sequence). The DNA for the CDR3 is TGTGCCTGGAGTACGGGGGGCACTGAAGCTTTCTTT. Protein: CAWSTGGTEAFF.

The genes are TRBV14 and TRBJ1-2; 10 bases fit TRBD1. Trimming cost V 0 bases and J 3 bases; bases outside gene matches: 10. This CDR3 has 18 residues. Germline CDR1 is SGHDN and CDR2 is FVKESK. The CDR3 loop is CASSQDLGTGDIHYGYTF. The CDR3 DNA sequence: TGTGCCAGCAGCCAAGATCTCGGGACAGGGGATATTCACTATGGCTACACCTTC.

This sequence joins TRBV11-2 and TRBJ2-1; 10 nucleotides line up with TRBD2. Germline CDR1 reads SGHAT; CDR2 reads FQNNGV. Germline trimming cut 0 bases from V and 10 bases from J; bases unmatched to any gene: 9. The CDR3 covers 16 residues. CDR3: CASSLDSASGRFEQFF. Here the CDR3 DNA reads TGTGCCAGCAGCTTAGATTCGGCTAGCGGGAGATTCGAGCAGTTCTTC.

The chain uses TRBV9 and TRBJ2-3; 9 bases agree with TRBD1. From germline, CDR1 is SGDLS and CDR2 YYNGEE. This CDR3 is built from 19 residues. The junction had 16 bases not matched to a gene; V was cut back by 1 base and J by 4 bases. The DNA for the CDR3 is TGTGCCAGCAGCGTATATAAGTCCTGGCGGACAGGGGTTCCAGATACGCAGTATTTT. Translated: CASSVYKSWRTGVPDTQYF.

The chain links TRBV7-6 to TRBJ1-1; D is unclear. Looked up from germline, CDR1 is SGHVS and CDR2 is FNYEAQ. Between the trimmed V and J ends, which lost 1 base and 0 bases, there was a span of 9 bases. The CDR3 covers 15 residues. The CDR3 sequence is CASSLEADMNTEAFF. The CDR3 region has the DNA TGTGCCAGCAGCTTAGAAGCAGATATGAACACTGAAGCTTTCTTT.

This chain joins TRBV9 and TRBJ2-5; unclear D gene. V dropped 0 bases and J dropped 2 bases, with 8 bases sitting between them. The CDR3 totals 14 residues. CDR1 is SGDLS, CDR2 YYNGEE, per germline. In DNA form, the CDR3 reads TGTGCCAGCAGCGTAGGGCATTCTCAAGAGACCCAGTACTTC. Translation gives CASSVGHSQETQYF.

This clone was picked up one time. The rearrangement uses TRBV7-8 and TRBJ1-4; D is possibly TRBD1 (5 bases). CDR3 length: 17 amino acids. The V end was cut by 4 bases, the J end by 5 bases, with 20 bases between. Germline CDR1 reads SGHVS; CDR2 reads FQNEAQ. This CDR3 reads CASSSAPTGPPNEKLFF. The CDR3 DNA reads TGTGCCAGCAGCTCTGCCCCCACGGGGCCGCCGAATGAAAAACTGTTTTTT.

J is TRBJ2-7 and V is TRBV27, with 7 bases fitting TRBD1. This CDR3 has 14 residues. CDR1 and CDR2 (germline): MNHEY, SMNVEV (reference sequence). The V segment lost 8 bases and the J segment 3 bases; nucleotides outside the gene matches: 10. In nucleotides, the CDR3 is TGTGCCAGCGGACCGGGACAGAAATACTACGAGCAGTACTTC. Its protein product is CASGPGQKYYEQYF.

The CDR3 coding sequence is TGCGCCAGCAGCCTTACGACTAGCGGGAATGGGGATACGCAGTATTTT. Its translation: CASSLTTSGNGDTQYF. This chain links TRBV5-1 with TRBJ2-3; TRBD2 agrees at 11 bases. Germline-derived CDR1 and CDR2 are SGHRS and YFSETQ. The J segment lost 6 bases and the V segment lost 4 bases, leaving 10 bases of the junction unmatched. This CDR3 spans 16 amino acids.

CDR3: CASSEWAGGLAEQYF. CDR3 DNA sequence: TGTGCCAGCAGTGAATGGGCAGGGGGCTTAGCGGAGCAGTACTTC. The J gene is TRBJ2-7, the V gene TRBV6-1, with 8 bases lining up with TRBD1. There are 15 residues in the CDR3. The ends lost 2 bases at V and 7 bases at J; junction bases unmatched: 10. Germline V gene sequence: CDR1 MNHNS, CDR2 SASEGT.

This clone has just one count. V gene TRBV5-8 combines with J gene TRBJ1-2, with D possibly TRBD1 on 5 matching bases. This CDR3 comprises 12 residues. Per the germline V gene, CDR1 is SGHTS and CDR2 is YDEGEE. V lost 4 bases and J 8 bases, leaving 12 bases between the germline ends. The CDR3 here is CASSLRQIGYTF. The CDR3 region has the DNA TGTGCCAGCAGCCTCAGACAGATCGGCTACACCTTC.

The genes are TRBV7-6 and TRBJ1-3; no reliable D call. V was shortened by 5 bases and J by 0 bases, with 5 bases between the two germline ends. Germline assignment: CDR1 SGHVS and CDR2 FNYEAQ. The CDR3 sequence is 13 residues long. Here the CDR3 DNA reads TGTGCCAGCAGCCCTAGCTCTGGAAACACCATATATTTT. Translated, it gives CASSPSSGNTIYF.

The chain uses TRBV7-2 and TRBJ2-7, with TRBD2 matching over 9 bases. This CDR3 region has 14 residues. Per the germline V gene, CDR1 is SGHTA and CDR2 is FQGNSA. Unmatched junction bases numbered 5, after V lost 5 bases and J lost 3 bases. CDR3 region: CASSRAGGDYEQYF. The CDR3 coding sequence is TGTGCCAGCAGCCGAGCGGGAGGAGACTACGAGCAGTACTTC.

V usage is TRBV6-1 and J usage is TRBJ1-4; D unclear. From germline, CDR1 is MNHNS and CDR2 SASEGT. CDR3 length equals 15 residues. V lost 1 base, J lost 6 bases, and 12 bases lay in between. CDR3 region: CASSEEEGAHEKLFF. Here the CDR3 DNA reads TGTGCCAGCAGTGAAGAGGAAGGAGCGCATGAAAAACTGTTTTTT.

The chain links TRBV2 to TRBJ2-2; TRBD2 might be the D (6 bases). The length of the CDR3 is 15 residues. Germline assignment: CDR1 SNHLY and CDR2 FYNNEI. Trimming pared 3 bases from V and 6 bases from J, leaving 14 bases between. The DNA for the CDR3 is TGTGCCAGCAGTGACCCGGGGGAGGCAGCCGGGGAGCTGTTTTTT. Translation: CASSDPGEAAGELFF.

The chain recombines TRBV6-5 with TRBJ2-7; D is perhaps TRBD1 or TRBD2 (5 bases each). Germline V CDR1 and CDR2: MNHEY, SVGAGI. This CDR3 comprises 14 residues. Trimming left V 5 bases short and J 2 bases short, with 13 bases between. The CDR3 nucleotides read TGTGCCAGCAGTCGGGACGGCCCTCCCTACGAGCAGTACTTC. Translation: CASSRDGPPYEQYF.

The CDR3 DNA follows: TGCGCCAGCAGCCAAGGACTAGCGGATACCAAAAACATTCAGTACTTC. It specifies CASSQGLADTKNIQYF. The chain joins TRBV4-3 to TRBJ2-4; TRBD2 matches at 9 bases. The V gene's germline CDR1 is LGHNA and CDR2 YSLEER. V lost 1 base and J lost 2; bases outside the gene matches: 3. The CDR3 totals 16 residues.

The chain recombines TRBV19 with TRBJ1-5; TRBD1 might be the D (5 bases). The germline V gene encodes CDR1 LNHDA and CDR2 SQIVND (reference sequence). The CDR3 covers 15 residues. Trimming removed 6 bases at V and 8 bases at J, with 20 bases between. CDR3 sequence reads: CASSSAGGGGEPQHF. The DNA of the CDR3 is TGTGCCAGTAGCTCAGCTGGGGGGGGAGGTGAGCCCCAGCATTTT.

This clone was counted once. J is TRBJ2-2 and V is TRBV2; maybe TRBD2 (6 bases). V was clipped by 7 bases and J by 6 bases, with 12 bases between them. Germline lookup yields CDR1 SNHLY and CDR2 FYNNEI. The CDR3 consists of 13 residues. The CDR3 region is CASTREESGELFF. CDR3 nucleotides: TGTGCCAGCACGAGGGAGGAATCCGGGGAGCTGTTTTTT.